What follows are 29 T cell receptor beta chains derived from one specimen sequenced in a study of immune cell composition in non-small cell lung cancer. Profiled with immunoSEQ multiplex PCR; TCRdb holds only in-frame clones, not every one. Here the sample spans 13,000 to 15,000 clones, over 65% being singletons. Sequenced material: lung tumor tissue. These receptors were obtained from a human donor with non-small cell lung cancer.

The chain is built from TRBV5-4 and TRBJ2-1, with D perhaps TRBD2 (6 bases). This CDR3 is 12 amino acids long. Germline V CDR1 and CDR2: SGHNT, YYREEE (reference sequence). The V and J ends lost 4 bases and 8 bases respectively, with 10 bases between them. CDR3: CASSHGEDEQFF. The CDR3 coding sequence is TGTGCCAGCAGCCACGGGGAGGATGAGCAGTTCTTC.

CDR3 in DNA: TGCGCCAGCAGCTTGGACCTTAGCGGGTCCCAAGAGACCCAGTACTTC. Translated, it gives CASSLDLSGSQETQYF. J is TRBJ2-5 and V is TRBV5-1, with 7 bases that match TRBD2. This CDR3 has 16 residues. CDR1 and CDR2 from the germline V gene are SGHRS and YFSETQ. Trimming at V came to 0 bases and at J to 1 base, leaving 6 bases not matched to a gene.

CDR3 sequence reads: CASSRDFSTSSTDTQYF. The CDR3, as DNA: TGCGCCAGCAGCCGGGACTTCAGCACCTCCAGCACAGATACGCAGTATTTT. The V call is TRBV4-3, the J call TRBJ2-3, with D possibly being TRBD2 (6 bases). The CDR3 sequence is 17 residues long. Germline values: CDR1 LGHNA, CDR2 YSLEER. V was cut by 4 bases and J by 0 bases, with 17 bases left in between.

This rearrangement joins TRBV14 to TRBJ2-3; perhaps TRBD1 as D (8 bases). The CDR3 has 16 residues. The V end was cut by 3 bases, the J end by 3 bases, with 16 bases between. The germline gives CDR1 SGHDN, CDR2 FVKESK. As DNA, the CDR3 is TGTGCCAGCAGCCATTTTACAGGGGGGGTGACAGATACGCAGTATTTT. Translation gives CASSHFTGGVTDTQYF.

This chain uses TRBV15 with TRBJ1-5, with TRBD1 matching 8 bases. The ends lost 8 bases at V and 6 bases at J; junction bases unmatched: 6. The CDR3 consists of 13 residues. CDR1 LNHNV and CDR2 YYDKDF come from the germline V gene (reference sequence). CDR3 coding DNA: TGTGCCACCGGGACAGGAGTTTCTCAGCCCCAGCATTTT. Protein sequence: CATGTGVSQPQHF.

The chain has TRBV6-1 and TRBJ1-5; weak D call: TRBD1 (6 bases). Trimming shortened V by 4 bases and J by 0 bases, and 13 bases separated the two germline ends. The CDR3 runs to 16 residues. The germline V gene encodes CDR1 MNHNS and CDR2 SASEGT. The CDR3 reads CASSARGGNSNQPQHF. The DNA for the CDR3 is TGTGCCAGCAGTGCCAGGGGAGGGAATAGCAATCAGCCCCAGCATTTT.

This rearrangement joins TRBV18 to TRBJ2-2; TRBD1 might be the D (5 bases). CDR3 length: 15 residues. From germline, CDR1 is KGHSH and CDR2 LQKENI. Trimming stripped 3 bases from V and 0 bases from J, with 8 bases between. The CDR3 DNA follows: TGTGCCAGCTCACCTAGGACACCGAACACCGGGGAGCTGTTTTTT. This sequence encodes CASSPRTPNTGELFF.

CDR3 nucleotides: TGTGCCAGCAGCGCCGGGACTAGCTTAACAGATACGCAGTATTTT. The encoded protein is CASSAGTSLTDTQYF. The chain links TRBV2 to TRBJ2-3, with 9 positions matching TRBD2. Per germline, CDR1 SNHLY and CDR2 FYNNEI. V lost 6 bases, J lost 3 bases, and 7 bases stayed unmatched. The CDR3 is 15 residues long.

This clone was observed once. The rearrangement uses TRBV28 and TRBJ1-2; D not resolved. This CDR3 region has 16 residues. Trimming pared 7 bases from V and 0 bases from J, leaving 18 bases between. Germline lookup yields CDR1 MDHEN and CDR2 SYDVKM. The CDR3 nucleotides are TGTGCCAGCACCCCGGCCGGGAGCCCGTCTAACTATGGCTACACCTTC. Translated: CASTPAGSPSNYGYTF.

This clone came up once. For the CDR3, the DNA is TGTGCCAGCAGCGGGATTCTTGGGGGGGCAGGGAGCAATCAGCCCCAGCATTTT. Translated, it gives CASSGILGGAGSNQPQHF. The rearrangement uses TRBV7-2 and TRBJ1-5, with D possibly being TRBD1 (6 bases). This CDR3 is built from 18 residues. Germline V gives CDR1 SGHTA, CDR2 FQGNSA. Trimming stripped 5 bases from V and 1 base from J, with 21 bases between.

The chain uses TRBV6-1 and TRBJ1-5; perhaps TRBD1 as D (6 bases). The V and J ends lost 8 bases and 1 base respectively, with 15 bases between them. Germline CDR1 MNHNS, CDR2 SASEGT. This CDR3 comprises 15 residues. Here the CDR3 DNA reads TGTGCCAGCTTCCCCGGACAGTTGAGCAATCAGCCCCAGCATTTT. Protein product: CASFPGQLSNQPQHF.

The chain employs TRBV14 and TRBJ2-3, with 7 bases aligning to TRBD1. J gave up 2 bases and V 5 bases, and 4 bases lay outside the gene matches. Looked up from germline, CDR1 is SGHDN and CDR2 is FVKESK. The CDR3 runs to 14 residues. Written as DNA, the CDR3 is TGTGCCAGCAGCGCGACAGGGAACACAGATACGCAGTATTTT. Residues: CASSATGNTDTQYF.

By share, this clone ranks as medium-sized. The chain employs TRBV4-1 and TRBJ2-4; 8 nucleotides line up with TRBD2. V was clipped by 2 bases and J by 3 bases; unmatched bases: 12. The CDR3 consists of 18 residues. The V gene's germline CDR1 is MGHRA and CDR2 YSYEKL. CDR3 in amino acids: CASSQPPGHGRDKNIQYF. The CDR3 nucleotides read TGCGCCAGCAGCCAACCTCCGGGACACGGGAGGGACAAAAACATTCAGTACTTC.

By frequency in the sample, this clone is large. The V call is TRBV5-6, the J call TRBJ1-2; maybe TRBD1 (5 bases). V was cut by 3 bases and J by 3 bases, with 12 bases left in between. Per the germline V gene, CDR1 is SGHDT and CDR2 is YYEEEE. The CDR3 loop spans 14 amino acids. The CDR3 spells CASSSTDIDYGYTF. The CDR3 nucleotides read TGTGCCAGCAGCTCCACGGACATTGACTATGGCTACACCTTC. The full variable domain, rest sourced from reference TRBV5-6 and TRBJ1-2, is DAGVTQSPTHLIKTRGQQVTLRCSPKSGHDTVSWYQQALGQGPQFIFQYYEEEERQRGNFPDRFSGHQFPNYSSELNVNALLLGDSALYLCASSSTDIDYGYTFGSGTRLTVV.

The V gene is TRBV7-6, the J gene TRBJ2-3; 8 positions match TRBD1. With 8 bases clipped from V and 6 bases from J, the junction kept 10 bases outside the gene matches. Germline-derived CDR1 and CDR2 are SGHVS and FNYEAQ. The CDR3 is made up of 14 amino acids. The CDR3 is CASSSRGQGDTQYF. The CDR3 coding sequence is TGTGCCAGCTCCTCTAGAGGACAGGGTGATACGCAGTATTTT.

The gene calls are TRBV18 and TRBJ2-7; D is unclear. Germline V gene data show CDR1 as KGHSH and CDR2 as LQKENI. The CDR3 totals 13 residues. V was pared by 4 bases and J by 4 bases, with 11 bases between. CDR3 protein: CASSRGEAYEQYF. The CDR3, as DNA: TGTGCCAGCTCACGTGGAGAGGCGTACGAGCAGTACTTC.

V usage is TRBV29-1 and J usage is TRBJ1-2, with D tentatively TRBD1 (6 bases). Trimming pared 5 bases from V and 3 bases from J, leaving 10 bases between. There are 12 residues in the CDR3. Germline CDR1 reads SQVTM; CDR2 reads ANQGSEA. CDR3 sequence reads: CSVREGDYGYTF. As DNA, the CDR3 is TGCAGCGTTCGGGAGGGGGACTATGGCTACACCTTC.

This clone was observed a single time. The rearrangement joins TRBV5-6 to TRBJ2-1, with D unclear. Germline CDR1 SGHDT, CDR2 YYEEEE. The CDR3 length is 15 residues. V was clipped by 0 bases and J by 4 bases, with 11 bases between them. CDR3 sequence (DNA): TGTGCCAGCAGCTTGGGGAGATCCTCGTACAATGAGCAGTTCTTC. Encoded protein: CASSLGRSSYNEQFF.

This chain connects TRBV4-2 to TRBJ2-1; 11 nucleotides agree with TRBD1. V shed 3 bases and J 4 bases; nucleotides not matched to a gene: 2. CDR1 and CDR2 (germline): LGHNA, YNFKEQ. CDR3 length: 15 residues. The CDR3 nucleotides are TGTGCCAGCAGCCAGGACAGGGGGCGGTACAATGAGCAGTTCTTC. Translated, it gives CASSQDRGRYNEQFF.

V is TRBV19 and J is TRBJ2-1; D possibly corresponds to TRBD1 (7 bases). Germline lookup yields CDR1 LNHDA and CDR2 SQIVND (reference sequence). The V and J ends lost 4 bases and 7 bases respectively, with 17 bases between them. This CDR3 has 15 amino acids. The CDR3 spells CASSKRWAGGNEQFF. CDR3 sequence (DNA): TGTGCCAGTAGTAAGAGGTGGGCAGGGGGGAATGAGCAGTTCTTC.

The rearrangement links TRBV7-2 to TRBJ2-3; TRBD2 might be the D (5 bases). This CDR3 contains 17 residues. V shed 2 bases and J shed 1 base, with 16 bases lying between them. Germline lookup yields CDR1 SGHTA and CDR2 FQGNSA. In nucleotides, the CDR3 is TGTGCCAGCAGCTTATCTGAACGGGGATATCGCACAGATACGCAGTATTTT. It encodes CASSLSERGYRTDTQYF.

The chain links TRBV25-1 to TRBJ2-7, with a weak D call TRBD1 (6 bases). Germline-derived CDR1 and CDR2 are MGHDK and SYGVNS. V lost 0 bases and J lost 4, with 13 bases in between. The CDR3 runs to 15 residues. CDR3 amino acids: CASSEYKGTNYEQYF. The CDR3 DNA is TGTGCCAGCAGTGAATATAAAGGGACAAATTACGAGCAGTACTTC.

This chain joins TRBV7-9 and TRBJ1-4; D remains unclear. The germline V gene encodes CDR1 SEHNR and CDR2 FQNEAQ (reference sequence). The CDR3 covers 15 residues. Trimming left V 2 bases short and J 8 bases short, with 15 bases between. CDR3 loop: CASSLSGQSREKLFF. In nucleotides, the CDR3 is TGTGCCAGCAGCTTATCCGGCCAATCGAGGGAAAAACTGTTTTTT.

This sequence joins TRBV4-1 and TRBJ2-2; 7 bases are shared with TRBD1. V trimming: 4 bases; J trimming: 6 bases; junction bases outside the gene matches: 11. Germline CDR1 and CDR2: MGHRA and YSYEKL. This CDR3 spans 16 amino acids. CDR3 residues: CASSRPLGQTSGELFF. DNA for the CDR3: TGCGCCAGCAGCCGCCCCCTGGGACAGACCTCCGGGGAGCTGTTTTTT.

The chain carries TRBV5-1 and TRBJ2-2; 8 nucleotides agree with TRBD1. The CDR3 is 15 amino acids. Germline loops: CDR1 SGHRS, CDR2 YFSETQ. Unmatched junction bases numbered 8, after V lost 4 bases and J lost 6 bases. The CDR3 region has the DNA TGCGCCAGCAGCCTACGGACAGGGAGGTCCGGGGAGCTGTTTTTT. This sequence encodes CASSLRTGRSGELFF.

The chain has TRBV18 and TRBJ1-1, with 7 nucleotides matching TRBD1. The CDR3 contains 15 residues. Germline trimming cut 4 bases from V and 0 bases from J; bases unmatched to any gene: 5. Looked up from germline, CDR1 is KGHSH and CDR2 is LQKENI. CDR3 protein: CASSLSTGMNTEAFF. CDR3 sequence (DNA): TGTGCCAGCTCACTTTCGACAGGGATGAACACTGAAGCTTTCTTT.

V usage is TRBV27 and J usage is TRBJ1-2, with D unresolved. The CDR3 covers 15 residues. The V end lost 4 bases, the J end lost 0 bases, and 12 bases lay between the germline ends. The germline CDR1 and CDR2 sequences are MNHEY and SMNVEV (reference sequence). This chain's CDR3 is CASSSNSVTNYGYTF. In DNA form, the CDR3 reads TGTGCCAGCAGTTCAAACAGTGTTACTAACTATGGCTACACCTTC.

V gene TRBV7-2 combines with J gene TRBJ2-7, with TRBD1 matching over 7 bases. The CDR3 consists of 16 residues. V was pared by 3 bases and J by 0 bases, with 8 bases of the junction left unmatched. From germline, CDR1 is SGHTA and CDR2 FQGNSA. CDR3 bases: TGTGCCAGCAGCTTTAAGGGGGCGTCTATCTCCTACGAGCAGTACTTC. The encoded protein is CASSFKGASISYEQYF.

The CDR3 loop is CASSPLAGTGRNEKLFF. The CDR3 region has the DNA TGTGCCAGCTCACCATTAGCCGGGACAGGCCGTAATGAAAAACTGTTTTTT. This chain uses TRBV18 with TRBJ1-4; 8 positions match TRBD1. The CDR3 is made up of 17 amino acids. Germline-derived CDR1 and CDR2 are KGHSH and LQKENI. The V and J ends lost 2 bases and 4 bases, in that order; junction bases with no gene match: 9.